Listed here are 5 T cell receptor beta chains from one sample, sequenced in a study of metastatic and nonmetastatic thyroid tumors. No treatment of any kind had been given to any patient before thyroid surgery. With MiXCR, TCRdb reprocessed the PCR reads. The sample lists about 34,000 clones; around a sixth were seen once. The source material was blood. These receptors originate from a female donor with papillary thyroid cancer or a benign thyroid nodule (not recorded which). Some clones in this sample may be carry-over from other donors' samples.

The sample holds many counts of this clone. This rearrangement joins TRBV5-1 to TRBJ2-5; TRBD1 matches 7 bases. The ends lost 4 bases at V and 1 base at J; junction bases unmatched: 16. CDR3 length: 18 amino acids. The germline V gene has CDR1 SGHRS and CDR2 YFSETQ. CDR3 sequence: CASSPGSGGGQVQETQYF. DNA for the CDR3: TGCGCCAGCAGCCCGGGGTCCGGCGGCGGACAGGTCCAAGAGACCCAGTACTTC.

Comment on this clone: The same CDR3 can be traced to other DNA sequences in this sample. The chain links TRBV28 to TRBJ1-5, with a possible D match to TRBD1 (5 bases). The V gene's germline CDR1 is MDHEN and CDR2 SYDVKM. V dropped 9 bases and J dropped 7 bases, with 19 bases sitting between them. The CDR3 covers 14 residues. The CDR3 here is CASGLDVGGQPQHF. In DNA, the CDR3 is TGTGCCAGTGGCCTGGACGTCGGGGGACAGCCCCAGCATTTT.

By share of the sample, this clone is medium-sized (0.01 to 0.1%). This chain links TRBV6-1 with TRBJ2-7; D might be TRBD1 or TRBD2, each matching 5 bases. This CDR3 region has 13 residues. CDR1 and CDR2 (germline): MNHNS, SASEGT. The V end was cut by 2 bases, the J end by 4 bases, with 9 bases between. CDR3 in amino acids: CASSERDGYEQYF. CDR3 in DNA: TGTGCCAGCAGTGAAAGGGACGGATACGAGCAGTACTTC.

The gene calls are TRBV11-1 and TRBJ2-7, with 10 bases that match TRBD1. This CDR3 region has 16 residues. The germline V gene encodes CDR1 SGHAT and CDR2 FQDESV (reference sequence). V dropped 5 bases and J dropped 5; count of bases not matched to a gene: 12. CDR3 sequence: CASSQTRQGAYHEQYF. The CDR3, as DNA: TGTGCCAGCAGCCAGACGAGACAGGGGGCTTACCACGAGCAGTACTTC.

This clone was observed once. The CDR3 region is CASSLLGTGKTQYF. CDR3 nucleotides: TGTGCCAGCAGTTTATTAGGGACAGGGAAGACCCAGTACTTC. The chain joins TRBV12-3 or TRBV12-4 to TRBJ2-5, with TRBD1 identical over 9 bases. V lost 2 bases, J lost 6 bases, and 4 bases stayed unmatched. CDR3 length: 14 residues.